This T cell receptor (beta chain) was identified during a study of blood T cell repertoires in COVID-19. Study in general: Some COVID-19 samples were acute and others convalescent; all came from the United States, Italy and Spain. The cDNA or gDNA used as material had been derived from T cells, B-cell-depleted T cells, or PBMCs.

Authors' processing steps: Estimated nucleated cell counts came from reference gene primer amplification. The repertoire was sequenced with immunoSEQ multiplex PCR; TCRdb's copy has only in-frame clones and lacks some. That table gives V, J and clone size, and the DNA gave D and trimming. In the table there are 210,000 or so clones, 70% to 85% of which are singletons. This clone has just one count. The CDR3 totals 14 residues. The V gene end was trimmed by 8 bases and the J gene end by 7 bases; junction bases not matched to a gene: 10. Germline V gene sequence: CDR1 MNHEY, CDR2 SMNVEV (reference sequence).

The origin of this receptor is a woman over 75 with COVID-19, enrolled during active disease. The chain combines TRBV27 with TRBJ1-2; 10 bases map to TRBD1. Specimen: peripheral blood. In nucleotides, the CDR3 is TGTGCCAGCGGAACGGGACAGGGGTTCGGTGGCTACACCTTC. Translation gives CASGTGQGFGGYTF.